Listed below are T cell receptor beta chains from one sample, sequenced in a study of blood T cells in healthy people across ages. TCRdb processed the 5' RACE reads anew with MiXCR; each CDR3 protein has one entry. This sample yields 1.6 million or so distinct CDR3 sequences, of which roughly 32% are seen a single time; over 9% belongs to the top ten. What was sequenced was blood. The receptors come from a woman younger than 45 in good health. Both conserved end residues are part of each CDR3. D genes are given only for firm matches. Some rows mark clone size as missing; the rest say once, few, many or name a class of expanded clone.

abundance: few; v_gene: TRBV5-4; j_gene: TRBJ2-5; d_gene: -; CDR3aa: CASSLGRKGQTQETQYF; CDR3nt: TGTGCCAGCAGCTTGGGGCGAAAAGGGCAGACCCAAGAGACCCAGTACTTC
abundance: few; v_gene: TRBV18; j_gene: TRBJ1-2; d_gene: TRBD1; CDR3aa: CASSPGDRAVYGYTF; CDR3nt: TGTGCCAGCTCACCAGGGGACAGGGCCGTCTATGGCTACACCTTC
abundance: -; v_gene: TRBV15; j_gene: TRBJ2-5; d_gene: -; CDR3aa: CATSKPGPETQYF; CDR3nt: TGTGCCACCAGCAAACCTGGGCCGGAGACCCAGTACTTC
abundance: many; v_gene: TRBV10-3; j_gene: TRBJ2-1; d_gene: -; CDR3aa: CAISGADNEQFF; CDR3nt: TGTGCCATCAGTGGGGCGGACAATGAGCAGTTCTTC
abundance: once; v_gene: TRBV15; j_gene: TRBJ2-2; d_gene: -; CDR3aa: CATSRVWDTGELFF; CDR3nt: TGTGCCACCAGCAGAGTCTGGGACACCGGGGAGCTGTTTTTT
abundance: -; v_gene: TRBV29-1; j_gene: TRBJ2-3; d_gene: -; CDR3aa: CSVEWAGGSRYTQYF; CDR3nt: TGCAGCGTTGAGTGGGCAGGGGGGTCCAGGTATACGCAGTATTTT
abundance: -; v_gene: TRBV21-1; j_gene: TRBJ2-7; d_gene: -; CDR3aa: CASSKRQGAYEQYF; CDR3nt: TGTGCCAGCAGCAAAAGGCAGGGGGCCTACGAGCAGTACTTC
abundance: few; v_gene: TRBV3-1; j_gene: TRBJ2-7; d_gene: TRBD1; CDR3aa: CASSRDLQGYEQYF; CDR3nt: TGTGCCAGCAGCCGCGACTTACAGGGGTACGAGCAGTACTTC
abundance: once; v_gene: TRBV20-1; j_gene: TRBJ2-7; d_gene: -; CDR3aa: CSATRTDLSYEQYF; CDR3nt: TGCAGTGCTACCCGGACTGATCTCTCCTACGAGCAGTACTTC
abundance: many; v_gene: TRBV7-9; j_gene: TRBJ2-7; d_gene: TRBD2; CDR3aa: CASSDSGYSYEQYF; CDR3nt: TGTGCCAGCAGCGATAGCGGGTACTCCTACGAGCAGTACTTC
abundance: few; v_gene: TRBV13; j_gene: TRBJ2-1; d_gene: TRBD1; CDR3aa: CASSLKTLQGAEDNEQFF; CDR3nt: TGTGCCAGCAGCTTAAAAACCTTACAGGGGGCCGAGGACAATGAGCAGTTCTTC
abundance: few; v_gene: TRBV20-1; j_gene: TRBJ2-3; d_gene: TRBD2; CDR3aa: CSASRAGAADTQYF; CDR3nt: TGCAGTGCTAGTCGCGCGGGAGCAGCAGATACGCAGTATTTT
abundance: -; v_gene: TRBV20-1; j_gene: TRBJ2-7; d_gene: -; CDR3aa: CSAHARDGTYEQYF; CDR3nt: TGCAGTGCCCACGCCCGGGACGGCACCTACGAGCAGTACTTC
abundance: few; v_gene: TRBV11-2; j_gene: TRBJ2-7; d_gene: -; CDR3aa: CASSLDRNYPSEQEYF; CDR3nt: TGTGCCAGCAGCTTAGATCGTAATTACCCTAGCGAGCAGGAGTACTTC
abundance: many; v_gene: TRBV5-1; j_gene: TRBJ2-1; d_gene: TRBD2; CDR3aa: CASSPGLAGVGNEQFF; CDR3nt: TGCGCCAGCAGCCCCGGACTAGCGGGAGTGGGGAATGAGCAGTTCTTC
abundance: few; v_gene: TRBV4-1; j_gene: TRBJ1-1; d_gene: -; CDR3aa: CASSQETVRNTEAFF; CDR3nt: TGCGCCAGCAGCCAAGAAACAGTCCGGAACACTGAAGCTTTCTTT
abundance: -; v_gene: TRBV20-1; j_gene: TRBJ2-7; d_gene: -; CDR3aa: CSARRLGLYEQYF; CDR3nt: TGCAGTGCTAGAAGACTTGGCCTATACGAGCAGTACTTC
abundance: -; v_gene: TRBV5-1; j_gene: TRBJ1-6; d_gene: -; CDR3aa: CASSLDNGNSPLHF; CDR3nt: TGCGCCAGCAGCTTGGACAACGGAAATTCACCCCTCCACTTT
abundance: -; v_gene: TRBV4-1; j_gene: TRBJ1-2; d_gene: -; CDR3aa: CASSQVGSKGYGYTF; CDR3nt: TGCGCCAGCAGCCAAGTGGGGTCGAAAGGGTACGGCTACACCTTC
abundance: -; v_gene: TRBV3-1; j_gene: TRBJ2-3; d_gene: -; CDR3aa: CASSPRDRMRDTQYF; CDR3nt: TGTGCCAGCAGCCCGAGGGACCGGATGCGAGATACGCAGTATTTT